A single sample is the source of the 20 T cell receptor beta chains below, sequenced in a study of early T cells in non-severe SARS-CoV-2 infection (dated by TCRdb to the early 2020s). Library method: 5' RACE. The instrument given in TCRdb is NextSeq 500. Through fastp at Q25 and MiXCR, TCRdb rebuilt clones from the public reads, retaining in-frame beta chains. Every CDR3 protein is listed once, alongside the most common genes and DNA of its rows. Counted in this sample were tens of thousands of distinct CDR3 sequences; roughly 9.4% of them appeared once. 5.9% of the sample rests with the top ten. The source material was whole blood. These receptors came from an adult who was a healthcare worker with PCR-confirmed SARS-CoV-2 infection or an uninfected control (not recorded which).

Ten or more counts support this clonotype. This chain connects TRBV19 to TRBJ2-3, with TRBD2 identical over 8 bases. Germline values: CDR1 LNHDA, CDR2 SQIVND (reference sequence). The CDR3 covers 14 residues. The V segment lost 4 bases and the J segment 4 bases; nucleotides outside the gene matches: 4. The CDR3 DNA follows: TGTGCCAGTAGTACTGGACTAGCAGCAGATACGCAGTATTTT. It yields the protein CASSTGLAADTQYF.

About this clonotype itself: This likely comes from a read error, as the CDR3 has no conserved phenylalanine or tryptophan at its end. This chain joins TRBV7-3 and TRBJ2-2; possibly TRBD2 for D (6 bases). The CDR3 covers 15 residues. Germline CDR1 is SGHTA and CDR2 is FQGTGA. V was shortened by 5 bases and J by 5 bases, with 15 bases between the two germline ends. This CDR3 is CASSPHGGGTGELFS. Here the CDR3 DNA reads TGTGCCAGCAGCCCGCATGGCGGAGGGACCGGGGAGCTGTTTTCT.

The CDR3 bases are TGTGCCAGCAGTTCCGATGTGGGACAGGGTAGGACCGGGGAGCTGTTTTTT. It translates to CASSSDVGQGRTGELFF. The V call is TRBV12-3 or TRBV12-4, the J call TRBJ2-2, with 9 bases identical to TRBD1. V was pared by 4 bases and J by 5 bases, with 11 bases of the junction left unmatched. This CDR3 region has 17 residues.

J is TRBJ1-1 and V is TRBV20-1, with D possibly matching TRBD1 (5 bases). The germline gives CDR1 DFQATT, CDR2 SNEGSKA (reference sequence). CDR3 length: 13 residues. Between the trimmed V and J ends, which lost 5 bases and 5 bases, there was a span of 15 bases. The CDR3 region has the DNA TGCAGTGCTTATGGCCAAGGGGAGACTGAAGCTTTCTTT. It specifies CSAYGQGETEAFF.

The V gene is TRBV20-1, the J gene TRBJ2-7; D unclear. This CDR3 contains 15 residues. CDR1 and CDR2 from the germline V gene are DFQATT and SNEGSKA (reference sequence). Trimming stripped 0 bases from V and 2 bases from J, with 14 bases between. This CDR3 is CSARDSGRSTYEQYF. As DNA, the CDR3 is TGCAGTGCTAGAGATAGTGGTCGGTCTACCTACGAGCAGTACTTC.

This rearrangement joins TRBV27 to TRBJ1-6, with D perhaps matching TRBD1 (5 bases). The CDR3 has 13 amino acids. Germline V CDR1 and CDR2: MNHEY, SMNVEV (reference sequence). Trimming removed 6 bases from V and 14 bases from J, with 17 bases in between. The CDR3 loop is CASRPAGTRALHF. The CDR3 DNA reads as TGTGCCAGCAGACCCGCTGGGACCCGCGCCCTCCACTTT.

The rearrangement links TRBV29-1 to TRBJ1-4; 11 bases are a match to TRBD1. With 6 bases clipped from V and 7 bases from J, the junction kept 4 bases outside the gene matches. There are 13 residues in the CDR3. CDR1 and CDR2 (germline): SQVTM, ANQGSEA. CDR3 region: CSVWTGGSEKLFF. The CDR3 DNA follows: TGCAGCGTCTGGACAGGGGGCAGTGAAAAACTGTTTTTT.

The table lists this clonotype with many counts. CDR3 DNA: TGTGCCAGCACTCTGGCTAGCGTAAGCACAGATACGCAGTATTTT. Amino acid sequence: CASTLASVSTDTQYF. This sequence joins TRBV6-2 or TRBV6-3 and TRBJ2-3, with a possible D match to TRBD2 (6 bases). The germline V gene encodes CDR1 MNHEY and CDR2 SVGEGT. The V gene lost 7 bases and the J gene lost 0 bases, with 14 bases spanning the gap. The CDR3 is 15 amino acids.

J is TRBJ1-2 and V is TRBV7-9; no clear D. V lost 0 bases and J lost 3, with 11 bases in between. This CDR3 is built from 15 residues. Germline CDR1 reads SEHNR; CDR2 reads FQNEAQ (reference sequence). The chain's CDR3 is CASSLAQDPYYGYTF. For the CDR3, the DNA is TGTGCCAGCAGCTTAGCGCAGGACCCCTACTATGGCTACACCTTC.

This clonotype was seen a few times. The chain uses TRBV2 and TRBJ1-1; 7 positions match TRBD1. Germline V CDR1 and CDR2: SNHLY, FYNNEI. CDR3 size: 12 residues. Trimming at V came to 6 bases and at J to 4 bases, leaving 2 bases not matched to a gene. The CDR3 nucleotides are TGTGCCAGCAGAAAGGGGGCCACTGAAGCTTTCTTT. Its protein product is CASRKGATEAFF.

There are a few counts of this clonotype. This rearrangement joins TRBV18 to TRBJ2-2; tentative D call: TRBD1 (5 bases). CDR3 size: 14 residues. Germline CDR1 KGHSH, CDR2 LQKENI. With 6 bases removed from V and 1 base from J, the gap between germline ends came to 9 bases. The CDR3 DNA follows: TGTGCCAGCTCCGTCGGACAGAACACCGGGGAGCTGTTTTTT. It yields the protein CASSVGQNTGELFF.

This clonotype was counted at least ten times. The rearrangement joins TRBV7-2 to TRBJ2-7; the D is unclear. The CDR3 runs to 13 residues. Germline lookup yields CDR1 SGHTA and CDR2 FQGNSA. V was pared by 4 bases and J by 4 bases, with 11 bases between. The CDR3 nucleotides are TGTGCCAGCAGCTACCGGGTGCAGTACGAGCAGTACTTC. Its protein is CASSYRVQYEQYF. The full variable domain, with the rest looked up from reference TRBV7-2 and TRBJ2-7, is GAGVSQSPSNKVTEKGKDVELRCDPISGHTALYWYRQSLGQGLEFLIYFQGNSAPDKSGLPSDRFSAERTGGSVSTLTIQRTQQEDSAVYLCASSYRVQYEQYFGPGTRLTVT.

This clonotype was seen at least ten times. This sequence joins TRBV9 and TRBJ2-7; D is unclear. The germline V gene has CDR1 SGDLS and CDR2 YYNGEE. Trimming shortened V by 0 bases and J by 0 bases, and 10 bases separated the two germline ends. This CDR3 is 15 amino acids long. CDR3: CASSVGARASYEQYF. In DNA, the CDR3 is TGTGCCAGCAGCGTAGGGGCCCGAGCCTCCTACGAGCAGTACTTC. The full variable domain, completed using reference TRBV9 and TRBJ2-7, is DSGVTQTPKHLITATGQRVTLRCSPRSGDLSVYWYQQSLDQGLQFLIQYYNGEERAKGNILERFSAQQFPDLHSELNLSSLELGDSALYFCASSVGARASYEQYFGPGTRLTVT.

This clonotype was seen at least ten times. This chain connects TRBV20-1 to TRBJ1-1; tentative D call: TRBD1 (5 bases). CDR3 length: 14 amino acids. Germline CDR1 is DFQATT and CDR2 is SNEGSKA (reference sequence). Trimming cost V 1 base and J 3 bases, with 12 bases left between them. CDR3 region: CSARGHDSHTEAFF. CDR3 nucleotide sequence: TGCAGTGCTAGAGGACACGACAGCCACACTGAAGCTTTCTTT.

This clonotype turned up a few times. The rearrangement uses TRBV27 and TRBJ2-7; the D gene is possibly TRBD1 (6 bases). Germline CDR1 is MNHEY and CDR2 is SMNVEV (reference sequence). Trimming cost V 2 bases and J 5 bases, with 16 bases left between them. The CDR3 is made up of 15 amino acids. CDR3 residues: CASSLNPMGADEQYF. Written as DNA, the CDR3 is TGTGCCAGCAGTTTAAACCCAATGGGGGCGGACGAGCAGTACTTC.

This clonotype has ten or more counts. This chain joins TRBV14 and TRBJ2-4, with D maybe TRBD2 (5 bases). The germline V gene encodes CDR1 SGHDN and CDR2 FVKESK. V lost 4 bases to trimming and J lost 6 bases, with 28 bases between them. This CDR3 has 19 residues. The CDR3 DNA sequence: TGTGCCAGCAGCCCCCGGCAATTAAGACACCAGGAGGTTAGAAACATTCAGTACTTC. Translated, it gives CASSPRQLRHQEVRNIQYF.

This clonotype was seen many times. The chain couples TRBV6-6 to TRBJ2-7; D is unresolved. Trimming took 4 bases from V and 4 from J, leaving 8 bases between them. This CDR3 has 12 residues. Germline CDR1 reads MNHNY; CDR2 reads SVGAGI (reference sequence). The DNA for the CDR3 is TGTGCCAGCAGTTTGGACGGTTACGAGCAGTACTTC. Translated: CASSLDGYEQYF.

This chain links TRBV11-2 with TRBJ2-3, with 9 bases identical to TRBD1. This CDR3 is 16 amino acids long. J was trimmed by 6 bases and V by 4 bases; bases with no gene match: 11. Germline lookup yields CDR1 SGHAT and CDR2 FQNNGV. DNA of the CDR3: TGTGCCAGCAGCTCGATTAGGACAGGGGAGTTGGATACGCAGTATTTT. Its translation is CASSSIRTGELDTQYF.

This clonotype was seen repeatedly, ten times or more. This chain connects TRBV4-1 to TRBJ1-3; no reliable D call. Trimming removed 1 base from V and 0 bases from J, with 7 bases in between. This CDR3 spans 15 amino acids. Per germline, CDR1 MGHRA and CDR2 YSYEKL. Written as DNA, the CDR3 is TGCGCCAGCAGCCAAGCTGGACTCTCTGGAAACACCATATATTTT. This translates into CASSQAGLSGNTIYF.

CDR3 bases: TGCGCCAGCAGTGGATACAGGGCAGATACGCAGTATTTT. It yields the protein CASSGYRADTQYF. V usage is TRBV10-1 and J usage is TRBJ2-3; tentatively, D is TRBD1 (6 bases). Trimming shortened V by 4 bases and J by 4 bases, and 9 bases separated the two germline ends. The CDR3 has 13 residues. Germline CDR1 WNHNN, CDR2 SYGVQD (reference sequence).